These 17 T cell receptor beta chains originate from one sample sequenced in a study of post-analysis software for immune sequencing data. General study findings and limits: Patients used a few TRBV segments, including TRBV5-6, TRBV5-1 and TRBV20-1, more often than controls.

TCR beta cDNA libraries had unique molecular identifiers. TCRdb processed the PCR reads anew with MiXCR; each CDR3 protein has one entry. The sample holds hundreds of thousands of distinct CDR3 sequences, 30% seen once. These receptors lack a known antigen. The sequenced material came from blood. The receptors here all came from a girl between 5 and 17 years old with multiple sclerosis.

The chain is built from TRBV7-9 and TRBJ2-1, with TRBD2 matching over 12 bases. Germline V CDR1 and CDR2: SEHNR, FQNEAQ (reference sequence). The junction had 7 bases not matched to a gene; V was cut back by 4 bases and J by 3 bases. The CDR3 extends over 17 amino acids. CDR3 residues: CASSSRTSGIGYNEQFF. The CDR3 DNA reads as TGTGCCAGCAGCTCCCGGACTAGCGGGATAGGCTACAATGAGCAGTTCTTC.

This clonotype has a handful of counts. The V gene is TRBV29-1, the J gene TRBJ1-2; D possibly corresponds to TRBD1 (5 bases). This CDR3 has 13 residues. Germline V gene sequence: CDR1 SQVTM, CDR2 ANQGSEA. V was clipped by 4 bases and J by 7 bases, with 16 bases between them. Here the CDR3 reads CSVVGAGSGGYTF. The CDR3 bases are TGCAGCGTTGTTGGGGCTGGGAGTGGTGGCTACACCTTC.

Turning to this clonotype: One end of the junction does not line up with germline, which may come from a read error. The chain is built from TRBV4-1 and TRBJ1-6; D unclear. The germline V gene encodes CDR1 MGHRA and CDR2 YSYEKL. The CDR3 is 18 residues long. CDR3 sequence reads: CASSQWIPESSYNSPPHF. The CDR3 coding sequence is TGCGCCAGCAGCCAATGGATCCCCGAGAGCTCCTATAATTCACCCCCCCACTTT.

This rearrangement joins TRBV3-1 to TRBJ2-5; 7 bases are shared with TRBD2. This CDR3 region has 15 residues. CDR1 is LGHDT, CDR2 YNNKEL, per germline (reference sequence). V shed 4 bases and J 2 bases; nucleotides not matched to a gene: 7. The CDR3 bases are TGTGCCAGCAGCCCCCGACTAGCCCAACAAGAGACCCAGTACTTC. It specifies CASSPRLAQQETQYF.

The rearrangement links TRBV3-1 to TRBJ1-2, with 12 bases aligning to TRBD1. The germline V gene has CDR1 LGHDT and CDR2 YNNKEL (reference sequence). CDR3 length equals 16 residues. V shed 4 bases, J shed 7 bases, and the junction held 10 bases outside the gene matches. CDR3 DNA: TGTGCCAGCAGCCCGACCCCGGGACAGGGGGCGTCTGGCTACACCTTC. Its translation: CASSPTPGQGASGYTF.

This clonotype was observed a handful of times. CDR3 sequence: CASSLLRGLAKNIQYF. The DNA of the CDR3 is TGTGCCAGCAGCTTACTTCGGGGGCTAGCCAAAAACATTCAGTACTTC. This sequence joins TRBV7-2 and TRBJ2-4, with D perhaps assigned TRBD1 or TRBD2 (6 bases each). Trimming shortened V by 2 bases and J by 0 bases, and 11 bases separated the two germline ends. CDR3 length equals 16 residues. Germline CDR1 SGHTA, CDR2 FQGNSA.

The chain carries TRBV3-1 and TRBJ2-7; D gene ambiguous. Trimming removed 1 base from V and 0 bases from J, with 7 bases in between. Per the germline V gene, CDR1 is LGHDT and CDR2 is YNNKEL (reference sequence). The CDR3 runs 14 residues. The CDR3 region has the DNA TGTGCCAGCAGCCAAGTTTACGGCTCCTACGAGCAGTACTTC. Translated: CASSQVYGSYEQYF.

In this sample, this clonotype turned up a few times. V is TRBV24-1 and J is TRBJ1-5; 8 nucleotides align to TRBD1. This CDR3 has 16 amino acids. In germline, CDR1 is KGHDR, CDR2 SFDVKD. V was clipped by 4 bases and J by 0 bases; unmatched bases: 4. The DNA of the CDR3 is TGTGCCACCAGTGACCGTGGACAGGGTAGCAATCAGCCCCAGCATTTT. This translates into CATSDRGQGSNQPQHF.

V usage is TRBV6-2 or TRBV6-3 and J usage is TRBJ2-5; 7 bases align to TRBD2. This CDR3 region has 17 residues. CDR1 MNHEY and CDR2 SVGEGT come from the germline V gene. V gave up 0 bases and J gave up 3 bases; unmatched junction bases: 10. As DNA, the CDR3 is TGTGCCAGCAGTTACTCTTTCCCGGGAGGAGGAAAAGAGACCCAGTACTTC. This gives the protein CASSYSFPGGGKETQYF.

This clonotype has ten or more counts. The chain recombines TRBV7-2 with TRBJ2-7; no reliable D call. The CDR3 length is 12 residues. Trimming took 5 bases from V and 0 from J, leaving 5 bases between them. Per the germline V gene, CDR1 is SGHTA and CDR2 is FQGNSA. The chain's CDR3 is CASSILSYEQYF. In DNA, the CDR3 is TGTGCCAGCAGCATCCTCTCCTACGAGCAGTACTTC.

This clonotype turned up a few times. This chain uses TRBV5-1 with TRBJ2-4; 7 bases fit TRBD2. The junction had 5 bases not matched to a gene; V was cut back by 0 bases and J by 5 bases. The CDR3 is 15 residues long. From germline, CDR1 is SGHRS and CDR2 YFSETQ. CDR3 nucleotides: TGCGCCAGCAGCTTGGGATTTGGGGGGGAAAACATTCAGTACTTC. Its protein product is CASSLGFGGENIQYF.

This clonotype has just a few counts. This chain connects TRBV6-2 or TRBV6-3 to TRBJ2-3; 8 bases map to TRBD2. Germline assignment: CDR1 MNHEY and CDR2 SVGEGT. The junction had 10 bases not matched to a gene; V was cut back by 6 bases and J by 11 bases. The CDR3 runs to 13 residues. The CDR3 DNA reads TGTGCCAGCAGCCCCGGGACTAGGGTTCGGCAGTATTTT. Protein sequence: CASSPGTRVRQYF.

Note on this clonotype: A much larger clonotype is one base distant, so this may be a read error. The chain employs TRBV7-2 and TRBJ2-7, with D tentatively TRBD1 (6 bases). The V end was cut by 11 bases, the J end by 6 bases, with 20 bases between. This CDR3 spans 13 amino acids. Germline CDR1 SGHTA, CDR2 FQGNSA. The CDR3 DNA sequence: TGTGCCTGCAACCAACAGGGTATCCTCGAGCAGTACTTC. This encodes CACNQQGILEQYF. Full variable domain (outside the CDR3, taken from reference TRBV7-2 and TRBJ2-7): GAGVSQSPSNKVTEKGKDVELRCDPISGHTALYWYRQSLGQGLEFLIYFQGNSAPDKSGLPSDRFSAERTGGSVSTLTIQRTQQEDSAVYLCACNQQGILEQYFGPGTRLTVT.

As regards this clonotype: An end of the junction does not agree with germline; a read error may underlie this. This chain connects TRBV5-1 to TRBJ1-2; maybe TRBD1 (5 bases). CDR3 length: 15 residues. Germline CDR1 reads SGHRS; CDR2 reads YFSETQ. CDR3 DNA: TGCGCCGGCAGCTTGGTGGCAGGGAAAGGGAGTGGCTACACCTTC. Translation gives CAGSLVAGKGSGYTF. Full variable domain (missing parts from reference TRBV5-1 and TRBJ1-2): KAGVTQTPRYLIKTRGQQVTLSCSPISGHRSVSWYQQTPGQGLQFLFEYFSETQRNKGNFPGRFSGRQFSNSRSEMNVSTLELGDSALYLCAGSLVAGKGSGYTFGSGTRLTVV.

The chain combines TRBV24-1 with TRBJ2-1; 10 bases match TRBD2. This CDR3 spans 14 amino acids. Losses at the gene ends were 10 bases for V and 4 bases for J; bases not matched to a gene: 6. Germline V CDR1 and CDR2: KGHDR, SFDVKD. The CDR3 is CATRAGGIYNEQFF. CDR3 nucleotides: TGTGCCACTCGAGCGGGAGGGATTTACAATGAGCAGTTCTTC.

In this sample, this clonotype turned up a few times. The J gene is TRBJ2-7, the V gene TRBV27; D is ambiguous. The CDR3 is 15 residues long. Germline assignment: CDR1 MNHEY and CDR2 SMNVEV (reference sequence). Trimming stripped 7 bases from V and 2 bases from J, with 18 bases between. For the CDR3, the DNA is TGTGCCAGCACCTCACTTAGCCTTCAAGCCTACGAGCAGTACTTC. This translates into CASTSLSLQAYEQYF.

Here the CDR3 DNA reads TGCGCCAGCAGCCCTGACACTTCCCGGGACCTATCCGAAGCTTTCTTT. Protein sequence: CASSPDTSRDLSEAFF. The V gene is TRBV5-1, the J gene TRBJ1-1; tentatively, D is TRBD1 (5 bases). Trimming removed 4 bases at V and 8 bases at J, with 24 bases between. CDR1 is SGHRS, CDR2 YFSETQ, per germline. This CDR3 has 16 amino acids.